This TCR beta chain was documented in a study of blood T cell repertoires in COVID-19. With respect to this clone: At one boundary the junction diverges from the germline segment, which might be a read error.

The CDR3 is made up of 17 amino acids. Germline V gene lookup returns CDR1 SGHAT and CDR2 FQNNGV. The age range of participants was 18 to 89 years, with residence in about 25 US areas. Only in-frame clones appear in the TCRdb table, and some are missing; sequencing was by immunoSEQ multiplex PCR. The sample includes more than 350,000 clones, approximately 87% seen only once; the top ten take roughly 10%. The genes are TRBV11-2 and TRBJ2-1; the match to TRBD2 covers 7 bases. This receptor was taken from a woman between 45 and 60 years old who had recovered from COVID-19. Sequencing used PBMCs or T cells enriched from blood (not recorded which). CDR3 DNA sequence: TGTGCCAGCAGCCCCCTTTCCGGGCGGGGGTTTTCGGTTGCCCCGCTCTTC. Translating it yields CASSPLSGRGFSVAPLF. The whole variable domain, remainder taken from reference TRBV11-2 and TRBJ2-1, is EAGVAQSPRYKIIEKRQSVAFWCNPISGHATLYWYQQILGQGPKLLIQFQNNGVVDDSQLPKDRFSAERLKGVDSTLKIQPAKLEDSAVYLCASSPLSGRGFSVAPLFGPGTRLTVL.